This T cell receptor beta chain was captured by sequencing in a study of T cell responses to AZD1222 COVID-19 vaccine. Second doses at about 4 or about 12 weeks were pooled. Study conclusions and caveats: Among AZD1222 vaccinees, only six or seven were seropositive at baseline. Among vaccine-associated CD4 TCRs, coverage spanned spike, with dominance at 160-218 and 743-854.

Notes on this clone: What it binds is not known.

Only in-frame clones appear in the TCRdb table, and some are missing; sequencing was by immunoSEQ multiplex PCR. Of around 150,000 clones listed, about 92% are singletons. This sample comprised peripheral blood, obtained 28 days after the second AZD1222 dose. This TCR was sampled from an adult who received the AZD1222 COVID-19 vaccine.

CDR3 residues: CASSQDGSYEQYF. The CDR3 bases are TGCGCCAGCAGCCAAGATGGCAGCTACGAGCAGTACTTC. The rearrangement uses TRBV4-3 and TRBJ2-7; D is ambiguous. This CDR3 spans 13 amino acids. Germline V CDR1 and CDR2: LGHNA, YSLEER. The germline V and J ends were trimmed by 0 bases and 3 bases, with 6 bases remaining between them.